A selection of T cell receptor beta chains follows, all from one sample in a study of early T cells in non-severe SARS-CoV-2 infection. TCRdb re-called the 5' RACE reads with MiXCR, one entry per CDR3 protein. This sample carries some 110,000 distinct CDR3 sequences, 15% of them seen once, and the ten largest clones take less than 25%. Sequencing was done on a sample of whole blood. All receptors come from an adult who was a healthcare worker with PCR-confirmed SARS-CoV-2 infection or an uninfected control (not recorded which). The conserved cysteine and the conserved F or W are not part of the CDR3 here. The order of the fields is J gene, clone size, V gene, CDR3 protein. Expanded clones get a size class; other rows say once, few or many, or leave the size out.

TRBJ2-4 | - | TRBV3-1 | ASSYKTGVKNIQY
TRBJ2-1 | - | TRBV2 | ASSFKGFNEQF
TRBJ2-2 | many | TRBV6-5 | ASSPRTHLGPGELF
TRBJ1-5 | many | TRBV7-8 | ASTSGPNQPQH
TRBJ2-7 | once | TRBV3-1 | ASSQGQGLEQY
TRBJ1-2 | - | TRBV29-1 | SVPATLNYGYT
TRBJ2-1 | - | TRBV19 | ASSIGLAGVAEQF
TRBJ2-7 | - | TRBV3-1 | ASRAGEGSYEQY
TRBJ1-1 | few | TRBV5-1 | ASSLGANQDTEAF
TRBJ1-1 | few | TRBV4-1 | ASSQAPGRGGTEAF
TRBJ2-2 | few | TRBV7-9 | ASSLIGEKAGELF
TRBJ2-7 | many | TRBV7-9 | ASSQDGNYEQY
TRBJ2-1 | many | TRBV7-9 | ASSQGSHNEQF
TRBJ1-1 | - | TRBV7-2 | ASSLAREAF
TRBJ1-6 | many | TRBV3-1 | ASSLGPISNSPLH
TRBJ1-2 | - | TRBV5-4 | ASSLDREANYGYT
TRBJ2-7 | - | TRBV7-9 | ASSLSLREGEQY
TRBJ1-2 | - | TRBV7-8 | ASSSGPGPT
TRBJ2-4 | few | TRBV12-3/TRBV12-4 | ASGPGGIAKNIQY
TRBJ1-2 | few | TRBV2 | ASRKDIKLNGYT
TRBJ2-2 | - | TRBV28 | ASRGTGSTGELF
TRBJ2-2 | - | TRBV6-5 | ASSPRGAGGRTGELF
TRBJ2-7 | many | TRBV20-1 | SANPAGLSYEQY
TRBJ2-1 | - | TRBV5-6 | ASSFHAGNNEQF
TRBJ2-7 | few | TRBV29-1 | SAEAGAYEQY
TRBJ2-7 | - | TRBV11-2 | ASSLASGGHEQY
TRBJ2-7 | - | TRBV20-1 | SARRPQGDYEQY
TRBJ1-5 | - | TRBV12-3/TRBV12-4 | ASRGQNSQPQH
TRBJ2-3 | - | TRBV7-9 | ASAPLAGVYSRTDTQY
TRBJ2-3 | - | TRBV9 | ASSAGILASTDTQY
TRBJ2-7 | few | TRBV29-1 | SVCPGTGAGYEQY
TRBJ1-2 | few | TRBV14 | ASSQNSYGYT
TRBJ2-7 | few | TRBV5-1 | ASSSGTGGPYEQY
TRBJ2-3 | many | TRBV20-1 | SAKGMQTGTDTQY
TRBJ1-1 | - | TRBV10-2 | ASSVPHMNTEAF
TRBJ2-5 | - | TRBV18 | ASSRTVQETQY
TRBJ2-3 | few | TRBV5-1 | ASSLRVEGDTQY
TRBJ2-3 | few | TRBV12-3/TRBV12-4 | ASSPIEGRGGSTDTQY
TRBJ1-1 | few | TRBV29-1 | SVDTGINTEAF
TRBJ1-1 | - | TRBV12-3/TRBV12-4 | ASSFETLSAF
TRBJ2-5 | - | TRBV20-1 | SARGTSGGPGTQY
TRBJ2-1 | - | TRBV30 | AWSVLSQRGEQF
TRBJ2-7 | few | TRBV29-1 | SVSRTGAYEQY
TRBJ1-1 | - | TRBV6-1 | ASSVDRRGTEAF
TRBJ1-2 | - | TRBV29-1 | SVPPSYGYT
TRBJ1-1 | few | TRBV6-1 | ASRNRFGPDTEAF
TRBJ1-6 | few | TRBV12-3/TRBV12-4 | ASSYGGLIKNSPLH
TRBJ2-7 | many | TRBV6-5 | ASSYSSRGTYEQY
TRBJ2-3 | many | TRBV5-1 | ASSSGLAVDTQY
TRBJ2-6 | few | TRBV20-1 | SASRGSGANVLT
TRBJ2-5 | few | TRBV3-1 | ASSPESGGETQY
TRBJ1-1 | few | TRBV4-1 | ASSPLSGEAF
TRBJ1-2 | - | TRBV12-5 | ASGLFPSNYGYT
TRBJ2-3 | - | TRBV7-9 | ASSLRTDTQY
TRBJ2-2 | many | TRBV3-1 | ASSQAGGPEELF
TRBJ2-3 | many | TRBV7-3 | ASSSRPGDTQY
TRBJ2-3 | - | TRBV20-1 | SAMKTSGAPDTQY
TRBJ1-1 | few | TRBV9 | ASSSRSNTEAF
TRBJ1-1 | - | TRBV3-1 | ASSQLTGGSTEAF